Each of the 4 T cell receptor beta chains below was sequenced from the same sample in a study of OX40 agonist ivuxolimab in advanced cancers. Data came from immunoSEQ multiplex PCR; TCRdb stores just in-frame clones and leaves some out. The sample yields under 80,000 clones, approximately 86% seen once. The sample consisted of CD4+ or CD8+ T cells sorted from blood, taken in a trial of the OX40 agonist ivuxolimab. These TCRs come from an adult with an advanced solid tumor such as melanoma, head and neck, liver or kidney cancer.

The CDR3 nucleotides are TGTGCCGCCAGGGGACCGAATTATAACTATGGCTACACCTTC. The encoded protein is CAARGPNYNYGYTF. V and J are TRBV28 and TRBJ1-2, with D perhaps matching TRBD1 (6 bases). The CDR3 has 14 amino acids. Germline V CDR1 and CDR2: MDHEN, SYDVKM. Trimming removed 11 bases at V and 1 base at J, with 17 bases between.

The CDR3 loop reads CASSVGGRTGELFF. CDR3 nucleotides: TGTGCCAGCAGCGTGGGGGGCCGCACCGGGGAGCTGTTTTTT. The chain carries TRBV6-5 and TRBJ2-2; D is possibly TRBD1 or TRBD2 (6 bases each). Trimming removed 6 bases at V and 4 bases at J, with 12 bases between. The CDR3 extends over 14 amino acids. Germline V lookup: CDR1 MNHEY, CDR2 SVGAGI.

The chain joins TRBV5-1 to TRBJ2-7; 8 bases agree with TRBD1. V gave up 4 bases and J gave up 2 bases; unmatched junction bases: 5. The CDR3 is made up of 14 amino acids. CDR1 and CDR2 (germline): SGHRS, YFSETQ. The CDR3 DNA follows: TGCGCCAGCAGCCGATCACAGGGGGCCTACGAGCAGTACTTC. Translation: CASSRSQGAYEQYF. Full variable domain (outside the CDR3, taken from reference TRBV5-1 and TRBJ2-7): KAGVTQTPRYLIKTRGQQVTLSCSPISGHRSVSWYQQTPGQGLQFLFEYFSETQRNKGNFPGRFSGRQFSNSRSEMNVSTLELGDSALYLCASSRSQGAYEQYFGPGTRLTVT.

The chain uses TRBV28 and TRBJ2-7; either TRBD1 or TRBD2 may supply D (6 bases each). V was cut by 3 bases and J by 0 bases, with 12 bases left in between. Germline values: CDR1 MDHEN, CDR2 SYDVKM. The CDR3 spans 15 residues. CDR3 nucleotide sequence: TGTGCCAGCAGTTTTCAAGGGGGGCTCTCCTACGAGCAGTACTTC. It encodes CASSFQGGLSYEQYF.